This TCR beta chain emerged from a study of T-cell reconstitution after alpha-beta-depleted transplantation in children. Findings and caveats of the study: Reportedly, roughly two months post-transplant, alpha-beta T cells arose from several hundred expanded graft clones.

This clonotype came up a few times. Its antigen is currently unknown. Library preparation (for TCRbeta) was performed with unique molecular identifiers. TCRdb re-analysed the PCR reads in MiXCR, keeping a single row per CDR3 protein. The table lists a few hundred thousand distinct CDR3 sequences, 27% of them singletons. Sequencing was performed on PBMCs, taken before TCRalphabeta/CD19-depleted stem cell transplant. This TCR derives from a boy under three years old with Wiskott-Aldrich syndrome, due to receive a stem cell transplant.

The CDR3 DNA is TGTGCCAGCAGTCCATACTTCCGGGACAGGGGGTACAATGAGCAGTTCTTC. It codes for CASSPYFRDRGYNEQFF. The chain carries TRBV27 and TRBJ2-1; TRBD1 matches at 11 bases. The CDR3 is 17 amino acids. The germline V gene has CDR1 MNHEY and CDR2 SMNVEV (reference sequence). V shed 5 bases, J shed 4 bases, and the junction held 10 bases outside the gene matches.